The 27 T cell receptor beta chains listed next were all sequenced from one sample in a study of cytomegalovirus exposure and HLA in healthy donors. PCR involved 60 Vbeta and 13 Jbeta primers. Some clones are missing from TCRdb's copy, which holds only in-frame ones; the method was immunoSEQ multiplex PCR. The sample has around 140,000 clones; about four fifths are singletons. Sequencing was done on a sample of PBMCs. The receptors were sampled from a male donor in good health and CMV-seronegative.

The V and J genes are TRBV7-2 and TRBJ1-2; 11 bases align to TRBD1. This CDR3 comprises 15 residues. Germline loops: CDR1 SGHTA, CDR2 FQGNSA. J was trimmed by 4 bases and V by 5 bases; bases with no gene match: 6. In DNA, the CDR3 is TGTGCCAGCAGCGCGGGACAGGGGGGGAGCTATGGCTACACCTTC. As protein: CASSAGQGGSYGYTF.

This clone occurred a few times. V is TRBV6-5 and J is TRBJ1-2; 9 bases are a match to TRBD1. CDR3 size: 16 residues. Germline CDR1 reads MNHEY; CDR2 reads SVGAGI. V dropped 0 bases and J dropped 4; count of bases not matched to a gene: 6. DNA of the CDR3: TGTGCCAGCAGTTACTCGAGGGACAGGGTGGGCTATGGCTACACCTTC. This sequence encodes CASSYSRDRVGYGYTF.

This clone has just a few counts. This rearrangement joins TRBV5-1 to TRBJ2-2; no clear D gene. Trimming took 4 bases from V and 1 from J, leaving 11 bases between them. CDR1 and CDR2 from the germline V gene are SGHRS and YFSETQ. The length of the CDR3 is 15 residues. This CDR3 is CASSRVPGNTGELFF. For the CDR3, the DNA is TGCGCCAGCAGCCGAGTACCAGGGAACACCGGGGAGCTGTTTTTT.

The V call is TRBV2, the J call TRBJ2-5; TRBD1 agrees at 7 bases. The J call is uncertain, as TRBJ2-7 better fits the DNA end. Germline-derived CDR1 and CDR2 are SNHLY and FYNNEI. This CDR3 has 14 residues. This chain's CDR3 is CASSSQGHPYEQYF. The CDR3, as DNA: TGTGCCAGCAGTTCACAGGGGCACCCCTACGAGCAGTACTTC.

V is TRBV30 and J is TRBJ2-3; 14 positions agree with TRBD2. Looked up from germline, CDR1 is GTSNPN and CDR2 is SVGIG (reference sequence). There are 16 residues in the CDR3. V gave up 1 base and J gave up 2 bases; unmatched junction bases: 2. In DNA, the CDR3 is TGTGCCTGGAGTGAGGGACTAGCGGGGGACACAGATACGCAGTATTTT. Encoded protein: CAWSEGLAGDTDTQYF.

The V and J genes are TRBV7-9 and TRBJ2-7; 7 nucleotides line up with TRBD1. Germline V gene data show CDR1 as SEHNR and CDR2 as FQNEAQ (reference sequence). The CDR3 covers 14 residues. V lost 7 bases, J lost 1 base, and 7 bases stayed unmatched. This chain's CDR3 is CASIPGDRSYEQYF. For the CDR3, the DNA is TGTGCCAGCATCCCTGGGGACAGATCCTACGAGCAGTACTTC.

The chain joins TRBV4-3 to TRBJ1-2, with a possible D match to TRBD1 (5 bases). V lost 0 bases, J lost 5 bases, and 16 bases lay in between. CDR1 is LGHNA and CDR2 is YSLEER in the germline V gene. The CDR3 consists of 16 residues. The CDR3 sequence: CASSQDQRAGGYGYTF. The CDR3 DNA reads TGCGCCAGCAGCCAAGATCAAAGGGCGGGGGGGTATGGCTACACCTTC.

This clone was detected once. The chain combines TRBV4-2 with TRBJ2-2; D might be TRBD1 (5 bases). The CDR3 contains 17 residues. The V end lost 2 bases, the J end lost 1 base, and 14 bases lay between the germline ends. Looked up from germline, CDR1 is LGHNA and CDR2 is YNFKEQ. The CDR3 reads CASSQPTGSRNTGELFF. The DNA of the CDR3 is TGTGCCAGCAGCCAACCCACAGGAAGCCGGAACACCGGGGAGCTGTTTTTT.

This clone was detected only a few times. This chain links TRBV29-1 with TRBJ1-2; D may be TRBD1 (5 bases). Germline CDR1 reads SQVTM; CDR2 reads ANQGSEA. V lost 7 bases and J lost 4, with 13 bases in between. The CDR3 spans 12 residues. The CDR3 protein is CSAGGDPYGYTF. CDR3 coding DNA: TGCAGCGCCGGGGGGGACCCCTATGGCTACACCTTC.

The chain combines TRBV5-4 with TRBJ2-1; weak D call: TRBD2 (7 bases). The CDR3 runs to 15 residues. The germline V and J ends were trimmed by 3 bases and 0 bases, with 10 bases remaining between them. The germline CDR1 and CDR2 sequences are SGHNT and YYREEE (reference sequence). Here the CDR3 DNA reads TGTGCCAGCAGCTCGGGGGGCAACTCCTACAATGAGCAGTTCTTC. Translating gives CASSSGGNSYNEQFF.

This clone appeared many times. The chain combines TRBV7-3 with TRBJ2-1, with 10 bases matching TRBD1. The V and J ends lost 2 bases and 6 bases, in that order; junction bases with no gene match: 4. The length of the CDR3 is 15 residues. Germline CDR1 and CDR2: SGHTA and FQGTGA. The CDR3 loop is CASSLGTGDSNEQFF. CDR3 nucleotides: TGTGCCAGCAGCTTAGGGACAGGGGATTCCAATGAGCAGTTCTTC.

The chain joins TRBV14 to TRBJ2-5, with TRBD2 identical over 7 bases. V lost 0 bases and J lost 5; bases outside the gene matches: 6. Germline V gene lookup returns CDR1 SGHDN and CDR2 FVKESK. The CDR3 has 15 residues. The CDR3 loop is CASSQDRGGGETQYF. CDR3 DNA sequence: TGTGCCAGCAGCCAAGATCGCGGGGGTGGGGAGACCCAGTACTTC.

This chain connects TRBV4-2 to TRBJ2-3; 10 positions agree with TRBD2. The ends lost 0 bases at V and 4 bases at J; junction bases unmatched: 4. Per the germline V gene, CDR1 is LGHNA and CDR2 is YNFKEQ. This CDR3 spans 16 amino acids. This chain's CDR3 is CASSQDQRGGADTQYF. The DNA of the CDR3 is TGTGCCAGCAGCCAAGATCAGCGGGGGGGGGCAGATACGCAGTATTTT.

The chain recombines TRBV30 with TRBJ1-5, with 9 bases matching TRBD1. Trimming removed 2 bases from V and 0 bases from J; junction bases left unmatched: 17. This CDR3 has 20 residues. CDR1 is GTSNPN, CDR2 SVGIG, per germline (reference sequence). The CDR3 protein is CAWSPNALQGQGFSNQPQHF. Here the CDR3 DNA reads TGTGCCTGGAGTCCGAATGCCCTCCAGGGACAGGGTTTTAGCAATCAGCCCCAGCATTTT.

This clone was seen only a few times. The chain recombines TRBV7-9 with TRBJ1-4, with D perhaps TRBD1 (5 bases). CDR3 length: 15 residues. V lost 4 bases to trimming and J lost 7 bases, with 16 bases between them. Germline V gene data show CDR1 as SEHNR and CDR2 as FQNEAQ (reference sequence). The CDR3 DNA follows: TGTGCCAGCAGCTCCCAGGGTAATCCGCCTGAAAAACTGTTTTTT. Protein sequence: CASSSQGNPPEKLFF.

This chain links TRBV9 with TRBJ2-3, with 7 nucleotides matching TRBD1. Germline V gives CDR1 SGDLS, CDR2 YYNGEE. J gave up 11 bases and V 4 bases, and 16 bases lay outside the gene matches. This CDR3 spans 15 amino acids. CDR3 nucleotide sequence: TGTGCCAGCAGCCCTCAAGGGACAGCTGGGGTCAAGCAGTATTTT. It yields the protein CASSPQGTAGVKQYF.

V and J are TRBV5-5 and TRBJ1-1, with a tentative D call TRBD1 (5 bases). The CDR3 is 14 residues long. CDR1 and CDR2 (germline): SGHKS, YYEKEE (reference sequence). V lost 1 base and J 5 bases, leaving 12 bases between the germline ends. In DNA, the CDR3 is TGTGCCAGCAGCTTGAGGGGAAGTGATACTGAAGCTTTCTTT. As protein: CASSLRGSDTEAFF.

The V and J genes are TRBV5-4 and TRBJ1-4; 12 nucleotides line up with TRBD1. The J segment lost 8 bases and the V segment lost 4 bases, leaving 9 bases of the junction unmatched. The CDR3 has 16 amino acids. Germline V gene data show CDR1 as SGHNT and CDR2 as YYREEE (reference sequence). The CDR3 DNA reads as TGTGCCAGCAGCACGGGACAGGGGGCCTTAGAAGAAAAACTGTTTTTT. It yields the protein CASSTGQGALEEKLFF.

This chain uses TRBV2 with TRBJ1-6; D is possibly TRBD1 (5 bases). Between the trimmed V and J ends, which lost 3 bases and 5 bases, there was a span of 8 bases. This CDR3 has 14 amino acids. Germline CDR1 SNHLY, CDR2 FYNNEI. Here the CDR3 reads CASSDGGNNSPLHF. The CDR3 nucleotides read TGTGCCAGCAGTGACGGGGGGAATAATTCACCCCTCCACTTT.

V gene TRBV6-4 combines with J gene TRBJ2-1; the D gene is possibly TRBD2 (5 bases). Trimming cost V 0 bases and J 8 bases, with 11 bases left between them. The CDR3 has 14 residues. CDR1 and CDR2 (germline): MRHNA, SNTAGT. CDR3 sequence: CASSDSPGSDEQFF. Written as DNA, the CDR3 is TGTGCCAGCAGTGACTCGCCTGGTAGCGATGAGCAGTTCTTC.

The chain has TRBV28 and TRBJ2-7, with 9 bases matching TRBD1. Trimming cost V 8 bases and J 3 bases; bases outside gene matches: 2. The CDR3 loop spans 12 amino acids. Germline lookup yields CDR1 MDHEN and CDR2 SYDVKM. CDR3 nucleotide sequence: TGTGCCAGCTCGGGACAGGGCTACGAGCAGTACTTC. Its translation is CASSGQGYEQYF.

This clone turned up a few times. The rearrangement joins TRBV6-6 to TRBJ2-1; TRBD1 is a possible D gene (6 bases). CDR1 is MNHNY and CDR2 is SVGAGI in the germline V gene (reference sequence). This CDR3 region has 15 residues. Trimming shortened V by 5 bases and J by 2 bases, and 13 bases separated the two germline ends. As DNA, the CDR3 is TGTGCCAGCAGTACGGACAGAGCCCCCTACAATGAGCAGTTCTTC. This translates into CASSTDRAPYNEQFF.

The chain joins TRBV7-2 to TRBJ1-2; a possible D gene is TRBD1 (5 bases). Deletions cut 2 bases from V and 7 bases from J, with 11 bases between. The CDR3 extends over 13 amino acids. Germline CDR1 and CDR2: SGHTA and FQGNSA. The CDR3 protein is CASSLTREGGYTF. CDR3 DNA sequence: TGTGCCAGCAGCTTAACCAGGGAAGGTGGCTACACCTTC. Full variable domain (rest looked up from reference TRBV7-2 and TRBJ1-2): GAGVSQSPSNKVTEKGKDVELRCDPISGHTALYWYRQSLGQGLEFLIYFQGNSAPDKSGLPSDRFSAERTGGSVSTLTIQRTQQEDSAVYLCASSLTREGGYTFGSGTRLTVV.

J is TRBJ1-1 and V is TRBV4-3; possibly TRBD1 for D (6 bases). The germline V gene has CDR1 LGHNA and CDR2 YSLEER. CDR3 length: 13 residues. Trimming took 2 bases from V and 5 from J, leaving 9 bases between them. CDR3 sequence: CASSQTGKTEAFF. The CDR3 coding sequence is TGCGCCAGCAGCCAAACAGGGAAAACTGAAGCTTTCTTT.

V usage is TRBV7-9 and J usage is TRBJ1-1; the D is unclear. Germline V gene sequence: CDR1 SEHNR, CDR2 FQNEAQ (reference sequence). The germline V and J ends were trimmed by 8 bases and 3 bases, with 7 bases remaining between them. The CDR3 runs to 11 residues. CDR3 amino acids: CASVAYTEAFF. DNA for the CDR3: TGTGCCAGCGTTGCGTACACTGAAGCTTTCTTT.

The CDR3 reads CASSIARGQETQYF. CDR3 coding DNA: TGTGCCAGTAGTATAGCGAGGGGGCAAGAGACCCAGTACTTC. The rearrangement joins TRBV19 to TRBJ2-5, with D possibly TRBD1 on 6 matching bases. Trimming removed 1 base from V and 2 bases from J, with 8 bases in between. Looked up from germline, CDR1 is LNHDA and CDR2 is SQIVND (reference sequence). The CDR3 totals 14 residues.

The CDR3 is CASSVLGGNLQETQYF. The CDR3 DNA reads as TGTGCCAGCAGCGTCTTGGGGGGGAACCTCCAAGAGACCCAGTACTTC. V is TRBV9 and J is TRBJ2-5; 7 nucleotides match TRBD2. Germline V lookup: CDR1 SGDLS, CDR2 YYNGEE. The V gene end was trimmed by 2 bases and the J gene end by 1 base; junction bases not matched to a gene: 8. The CDR3 extends over 16 amino acids.